This T cell receptor beta chain was identified during a study of cytomegalovirus exposure and HLA in healthy donors. Findings and limits, study-wide: Rates of TCR association differed by HLA locus in a later analysis, with DRB1 highest and HLA-C lowest.

A note on this clone: Its matching antigen is unknown.

Trimming pared 3 bases from V and 0 bases from J, leaving 13 bases between. The CDR3 consists of 16 residues. Looked up from germline, CDR1 is KGHSH and CDR2 is LQKENI. A multiplex PCR was run with 60 Vbeta primers and 13 Jbeta primers. The data were produced by immunoSEQ multiplex PCR, yet TCRdb's version contains in-frame clones alone and is incomplete. The repertoire holds about 110,000 clones, with 60% to 85% as singletons. The chain carries TRBV18 and TRBJ2-3, with a weak D call TRBD1 (6 bases). The receptor comes from a man aged 35-49 years in good health and CMV-seronegative. The source material was PBMCs. CDR3: CASSPMDSPSTDTQYF. CDR3 bases: TGTGCCAGCTCACCGATGGACAGCCCTAGCACAGATACGCAGTATTTT. Using reference TRBV18 and TRBJ2-3 for the parts outside the CDR3, the full variable domain is NAGVMQNPRHLVRRRGQEARLRCSPMKGHSHVYWYRQLPEEGLKFMVYLQKENIIDESGMPKERFSAEFPKEGPSILRIQQVVRGDSAAYFCASSPMDSPSTDTQYFGPGTRLTVL.